This TCR beta chain derives from a study of glioma-infiltrating T cells after dendritic cell vaccination. Clones were read by immunoSEQ multiplex PCR, and TCRdb kept only the in-frame ones, dropping some. The sample shows fewer than 50,000 clones, about 80% of them seen only once. This CDR3 contains 19 residues. J lost 2 bases, V lost 3 bases, and 17 bases had no gene match. Per the germline V gene, CDR1 is MGHRA and CDR2 is YSYEKL. The sequenced sample was blood, obtained before dendritic cell vaccination. This sequence was found in a human donor with glioblastoma. The rearrangement links TRBV4-1 to TRBJ1-1, with 8 bases matching TRBD1. The CDR3 here is CASSHGYFTTGALNTEAFF. Written as DNA, the CDR3 is TGCGCCAGCAGCCACGGATATTTTACGACAGGGGCCCTCAACACTGAAGCTTTCTTT.